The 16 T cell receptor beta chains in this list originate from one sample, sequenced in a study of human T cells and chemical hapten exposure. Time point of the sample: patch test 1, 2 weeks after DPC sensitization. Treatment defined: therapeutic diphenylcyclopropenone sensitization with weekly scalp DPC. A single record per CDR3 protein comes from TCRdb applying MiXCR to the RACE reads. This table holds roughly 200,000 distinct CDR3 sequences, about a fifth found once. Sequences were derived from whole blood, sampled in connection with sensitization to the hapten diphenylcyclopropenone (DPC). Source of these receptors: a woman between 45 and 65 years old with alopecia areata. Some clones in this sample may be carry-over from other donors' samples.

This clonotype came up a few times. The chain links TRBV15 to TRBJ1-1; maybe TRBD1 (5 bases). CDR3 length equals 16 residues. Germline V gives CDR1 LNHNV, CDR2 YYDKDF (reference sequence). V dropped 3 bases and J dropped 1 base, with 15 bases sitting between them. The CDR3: CATSSGPGLWNTEAFF. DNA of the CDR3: TGTGCCACCAGCAGTGGACCGGGACTTTGGAACACTGAAGCTTTCTTT. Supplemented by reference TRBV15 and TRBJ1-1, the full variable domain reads DAMVIQNPRYQVTQFGKPVTLSCSQTLNHNVMYWYQQKSSQAPKLLFHYYDKDFNNEADTPDNFQSRRPNTSFCFLDIRSPGLGDTAMYLCATSSGPGLWNTEAFFGQGTRLTVV.

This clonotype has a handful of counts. The CDR3 DNA reads TGTGCCAGCGTCCTAGCAGGGAGCAAGGACCAGCCCCAGCATTTT. As protein: CASVLAGSKDQPQHF. The J gene is TRBJ1-5, the V gene TRBV6-2 or TRBV6-3, with D possibly TRBD1 on 5 matching bases. The CDR3 totals 15 residues. The germline V gene has CDR1 MNHEY and CDR2 SVGEGT. V was shortened by 8 bases and J by 7 bases, with 21 bases between the two germline ends.

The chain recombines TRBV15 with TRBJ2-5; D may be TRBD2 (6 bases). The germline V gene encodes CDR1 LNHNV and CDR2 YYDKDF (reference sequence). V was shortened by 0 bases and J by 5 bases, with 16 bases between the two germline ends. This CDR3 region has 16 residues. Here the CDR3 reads CATSRDLGGGAETQYF. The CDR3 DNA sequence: TGTGCCACCAGCAGAGATCTTGGGGGAGGAGCGGAGACCCAGTACTTC.

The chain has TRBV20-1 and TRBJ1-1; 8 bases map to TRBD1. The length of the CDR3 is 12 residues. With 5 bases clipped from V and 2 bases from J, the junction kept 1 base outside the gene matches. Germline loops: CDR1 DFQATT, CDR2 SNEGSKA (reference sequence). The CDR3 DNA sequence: TGCAGTGCTGGGACAGGCAACACTGAAGCTTTCTTT. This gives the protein CSAGTGNTEAFF.

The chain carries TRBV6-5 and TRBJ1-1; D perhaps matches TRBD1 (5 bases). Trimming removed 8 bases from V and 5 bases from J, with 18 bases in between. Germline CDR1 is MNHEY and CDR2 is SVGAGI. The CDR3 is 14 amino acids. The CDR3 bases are TGTGCCAGCCTCCCGGGGGGGGTAAAGACTGAAGCTTTCTTT. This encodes CASLPGGVKTEAFF.

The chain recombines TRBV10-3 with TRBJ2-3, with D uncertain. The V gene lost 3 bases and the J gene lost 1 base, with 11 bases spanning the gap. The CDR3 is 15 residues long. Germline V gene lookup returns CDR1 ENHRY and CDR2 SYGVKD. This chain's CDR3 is CAISDSQTGTDTQYF. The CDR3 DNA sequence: TGTGCCATCAGTGATTCCCAAACGGGCACAGATACGCAGTATTTT.

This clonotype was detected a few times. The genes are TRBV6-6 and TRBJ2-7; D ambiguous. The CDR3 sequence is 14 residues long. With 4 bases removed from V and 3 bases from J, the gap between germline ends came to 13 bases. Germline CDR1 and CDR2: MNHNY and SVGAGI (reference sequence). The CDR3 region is CASSSTPANYEQYF. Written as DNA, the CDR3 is TGTGCCAGCAGTTCGACCCCGGCCAACTACGAGCAGTACTTC.

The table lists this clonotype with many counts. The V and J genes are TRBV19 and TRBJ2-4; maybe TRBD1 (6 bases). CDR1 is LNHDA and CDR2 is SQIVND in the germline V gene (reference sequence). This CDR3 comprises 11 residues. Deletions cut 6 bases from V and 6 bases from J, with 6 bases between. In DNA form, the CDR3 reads TGTGCCAGTAGGACAGGAAACATTCAGTACTTC. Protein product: CASRTGNIQYF. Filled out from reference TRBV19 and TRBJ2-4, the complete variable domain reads DGGITQSPKYLFRKEGQNVTLSCEQNLNHDAMYWYRQDPGQGLRLIYYSQIVNDFQKGDIAEGYSVSREKKESFPLTVTSAQKNPTAFYLCASRTGNIQYFGAGTRLSVL.

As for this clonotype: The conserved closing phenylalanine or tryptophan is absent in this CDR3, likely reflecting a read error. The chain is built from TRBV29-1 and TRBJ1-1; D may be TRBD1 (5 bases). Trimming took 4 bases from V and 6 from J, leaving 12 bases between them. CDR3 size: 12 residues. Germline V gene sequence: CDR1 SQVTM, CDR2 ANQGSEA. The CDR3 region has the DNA TGCAGCGTTGGTACAGGCGGGCCTGAAGCTTTCTCT. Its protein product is CSVGTGGPEAFS.

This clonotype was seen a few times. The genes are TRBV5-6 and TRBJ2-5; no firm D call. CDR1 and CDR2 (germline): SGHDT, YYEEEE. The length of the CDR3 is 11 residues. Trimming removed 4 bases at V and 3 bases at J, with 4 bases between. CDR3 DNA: TGTGCCAGCAGCACCAAAGAGACCCAGTACTTC. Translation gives CASSTKETQYF. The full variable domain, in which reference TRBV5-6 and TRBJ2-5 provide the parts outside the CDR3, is DAGVTQSPTHLIKTRGQQVTLRCSPKSGHDTVSWYQQALGQGPQFIFQYYEEEERQRGNFPDRFSGHQFPNYSSELNVNALLLGDSALYLCASSTKETQYFGPGTRLLVL.

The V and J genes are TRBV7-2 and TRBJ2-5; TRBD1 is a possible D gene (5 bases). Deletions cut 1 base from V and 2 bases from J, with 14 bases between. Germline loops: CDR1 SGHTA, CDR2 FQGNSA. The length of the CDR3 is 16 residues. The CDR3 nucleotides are TGTGCCAGCAGCTTAGTAGGGGTCGGCACACAAGAGACCCAGTACTTC. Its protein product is CASSLVGVGTQETQYF. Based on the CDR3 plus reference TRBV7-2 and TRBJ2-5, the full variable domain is GAGVSQSPSNKVTEKGKDVELRCDPISGHTALYWYRQSLGQGLEFLIYFQGNSAPDKSGLPSDRFSAERTGGSVSTLTIQRTQQEDSAVYLCASSLVGVGTQETQYFGPGTRLLVL.

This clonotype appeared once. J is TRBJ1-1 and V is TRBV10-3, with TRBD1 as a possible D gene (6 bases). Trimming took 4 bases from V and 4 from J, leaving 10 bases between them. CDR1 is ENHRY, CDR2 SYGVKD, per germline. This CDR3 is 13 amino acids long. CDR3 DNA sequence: TGTGCCATCAGTGGGACAGTCGGCACTGAAGCTTTCTTT. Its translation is CAISGTVGTEAFF.

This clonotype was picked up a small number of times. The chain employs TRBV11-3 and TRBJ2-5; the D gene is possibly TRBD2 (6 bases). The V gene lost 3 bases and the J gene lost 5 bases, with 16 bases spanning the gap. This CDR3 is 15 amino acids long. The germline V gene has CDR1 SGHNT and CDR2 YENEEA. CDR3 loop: CASSFGAGRRETQYF. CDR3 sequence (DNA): TGTGCCAGCAGCTTTGGCGCGGGAAGACGTGAGACCCAGTACTTC.

The CDR3 loop is CASSQVGGIQDTQYF. The CDR3 bases are TGTGCCAGCAGCCAAGTGGGGGGGATCCAGGATACGCAGTATTTT. The rearrangement links TRBV3-1 to TRBJ2-3; 7 bases fit TRBD2. The germline CDR1 and CDR2 sequences are LGHDT and YNNKEL (reference sequence). CDR3 length: 15 residues. V dropped 1 base and J dropped 6; count of bases not matched to a gene: 7.

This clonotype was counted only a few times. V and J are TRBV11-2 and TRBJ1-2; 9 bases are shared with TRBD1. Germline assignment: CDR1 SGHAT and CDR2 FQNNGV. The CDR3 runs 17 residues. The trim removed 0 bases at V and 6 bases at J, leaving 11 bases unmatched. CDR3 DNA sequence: TGTGCCAGCAGCTTAGAGATGGGACAGGGCCGCCTGAATGGCTACACCTTC. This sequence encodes CASSLEMGQGRLNGYTF.

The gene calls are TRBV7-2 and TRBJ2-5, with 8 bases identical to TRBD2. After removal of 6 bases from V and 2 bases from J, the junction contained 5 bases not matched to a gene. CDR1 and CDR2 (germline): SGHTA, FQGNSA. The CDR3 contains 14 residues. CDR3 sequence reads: CASSPGTRQETQYF. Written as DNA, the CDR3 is TGTGCCAGCAGTCCCGGGACTAGGCAAGAGACCCAGTACTTC.